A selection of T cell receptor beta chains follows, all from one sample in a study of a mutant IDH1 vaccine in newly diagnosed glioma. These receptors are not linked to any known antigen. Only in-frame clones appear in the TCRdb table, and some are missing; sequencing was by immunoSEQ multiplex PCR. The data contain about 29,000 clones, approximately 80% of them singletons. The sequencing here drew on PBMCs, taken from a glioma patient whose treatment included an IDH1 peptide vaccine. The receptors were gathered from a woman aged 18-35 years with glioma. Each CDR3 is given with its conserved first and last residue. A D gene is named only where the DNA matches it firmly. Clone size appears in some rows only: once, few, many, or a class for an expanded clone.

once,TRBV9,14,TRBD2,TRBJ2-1,CASSRAGDSNEQFF,TGTGCCAGCAGCCGAGCGGGAGACAGCAATGAGCAGTTCTTC
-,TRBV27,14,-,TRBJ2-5,CASSLLGTQETQYF,TGTGCCAGCAGTTTACTGGGGACTCAAGAGACCCAGTACTTC
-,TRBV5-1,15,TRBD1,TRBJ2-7,CASSPWTGTDGIRYF,TGCGCCAGCAGCCCATGGACCGGGACAGACGGAATAAGGTACTTC
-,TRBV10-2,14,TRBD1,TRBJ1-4,CATAPAGGREKLFF,TGCGCCACGGCCCCCGCAGGGGGAAGAGAAAAACTGTTTTTT
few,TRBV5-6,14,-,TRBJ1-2,CASSFRMANYGYTF,TGTGCCAGCAGCTTTCGTATGGCTAACTATGGCTACACCTTC
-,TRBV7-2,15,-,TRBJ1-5,CASSLDAISNQPQHF,TGTGCCAGCAGCTTAGATGCGATTAGCAATCAGCCCCAGCATTTT
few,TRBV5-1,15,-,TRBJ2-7,CASSLEWGGQRKRDF,TGCGCCAGCAGCTTGGAATGGGGTGGTCAACGGAAGAGGGACTTC
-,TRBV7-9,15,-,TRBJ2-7,CASIAVVSANYEQYF,TGTGCCAGCATCGCAGTGGTTTCGGCGAACTACGAGCAGTACTTC
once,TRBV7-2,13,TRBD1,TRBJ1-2,CASSLDRGGGYTF,TGTGCCAGCAGCCTTGACAGGGGAGGAGGCTACACCTTC
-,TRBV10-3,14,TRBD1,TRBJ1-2,CAISESLQGAGYTF,TGTGCCATCAGTGAGTCTTTACAGGGGGCCGGCTACACCTTC
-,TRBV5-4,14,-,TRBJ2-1,CASSLVAGNNEQFF,TGTGCCAGCAGCTTGGTAGCCGGGAACAATGAGCAGTTCTTC
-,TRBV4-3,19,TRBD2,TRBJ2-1,CASSQELAGGHFSYNEQFF,TGCGCCAGCAGCCAAGAGCTAGCGGGAGGCCATTTCTCCTACAATGAGCAGTTCTTC
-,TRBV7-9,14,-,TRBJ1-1,CASSPSSLGDEAFF,TGTGCCAGCAGCCCGAGTAGCCTCGGGGATGAAGCTTTCTTT
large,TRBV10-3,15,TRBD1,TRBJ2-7,CATHPGQGGWYEQYF,TGTGCCACGCACCCGGGACAGGGGGGTTGGTACGAGCAGTACTTC
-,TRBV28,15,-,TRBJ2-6,CASGWGGAGANVLTF,TGTGCCAGCGGGTGGGGGGGCGCTGGGGCCAACGTCCTGACTTTC
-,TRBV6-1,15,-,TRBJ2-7,CASRHDGGVDYEQYF,TGTGCCAGCAGGCATGACGGGGGCGTGGATTACGAGCAGTACTTC
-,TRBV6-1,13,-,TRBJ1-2,CASSERVGGGYTF,TGTGCCAGCAGTGAGAGGGTTGGGGGTGGCTACACCTTC
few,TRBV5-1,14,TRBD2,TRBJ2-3,CASSLAEPADTQYF,TGCGCCAGCAGCCTAGCGGAGCCGGCAGATACGCAGTATTTT
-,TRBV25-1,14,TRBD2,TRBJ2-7,CASSTGTSGYEQYF,TGTGCCAGCAGCACCGGGACTAGCGGCTACGAGCAGTACTTC
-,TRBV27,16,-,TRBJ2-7,CASSSPWTMGNYEQYF,TGTGCCAGCAGTTCCCCTTGGACCATGGGCAACTACGAGCAGTACTTC
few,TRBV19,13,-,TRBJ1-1,CASSLTSGPEAFF,TGTGCCAGTAGTCTCACCTCTGGACCTGAAGCTTTCTTT
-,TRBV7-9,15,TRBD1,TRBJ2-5,CASSLVQGLRETQYF,TGTGCCAGCAGCTTGGTACAGGGGCTAAGGGAGACCCAGTACTTC
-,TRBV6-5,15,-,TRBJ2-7,CASSYSLGLSYEQYF,TGTGCCAGCAGTTACTCCTTGGGCCTCTCCTACGAGCAGTACTTC
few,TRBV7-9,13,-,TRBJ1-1,CASSFAGNTEAFF,TGTGCCAGCAGCTTTGCCGGGAACACTGAAGCTTTCTTT
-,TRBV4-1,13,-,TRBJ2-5,CASSQFWAETQYF,TGCGCCAGCAGCCAATTTTGGGCGGAGACCCAGTACTTC
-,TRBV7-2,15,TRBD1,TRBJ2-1,CASSLDRGAYNEQFF,TGTGCCAGCAGCCTAGACAGGGGAGCCTACAATGAGCAGTTCTTC
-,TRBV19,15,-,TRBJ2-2,CASSIRQTDTGELFF,TGTGCCAGTAGTATTCGTCAGACGGACACCGGGGAGCTGTTTTTT
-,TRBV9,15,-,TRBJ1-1,CASSPRLHFDTEAFF,TGTGCCAGCAGCCCCCGACTCCACTTCGACACTGAAGCTTTCTTT
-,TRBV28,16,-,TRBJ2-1,CASSPPERTLHNEQFF,TGTGCCAGCAGTCCACCAGAGAGGACTCTCCACAATGAGCAGTTCTTC
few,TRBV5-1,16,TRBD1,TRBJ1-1,CASRQTGFLRGTEAFF,TGCGCCAGCAGACAGACAGGGTTTTTGAGAGGTACTGAAGCTTTCTTT
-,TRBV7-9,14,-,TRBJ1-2,CASSAGQTSYGYTF,TGTGCCAGCAGCGCAGGACAGACAAGCTATGGCTACACCTTC
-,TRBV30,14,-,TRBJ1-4,CAWGRGGIDEKLFF,TGTGCCTGGGGGCGTGGGGGGATCGATGAAAAACTGTTTTTT
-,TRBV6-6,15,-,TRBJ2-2,CASRHRQANTGELFF,TGTGCCAGCAGACACCGACAGGCTAACACCGGGGAGCTGTTTTTT
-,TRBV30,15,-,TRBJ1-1,CAWSVMGPSNTEAFF,TGTGCCTGGAGTGTAATGGGGCCGTCGAACACTGAAGCTTTCTTT
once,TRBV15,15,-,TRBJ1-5,CATSRDEGGPGPQHF,TGTGCCACCAGCAGAGATGAGGGGGGGCCGGGGCCCCAGCATTTT
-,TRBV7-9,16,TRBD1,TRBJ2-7,CASILLRDRGEYEQYF,TGTGCCAGCATCCTCCTCAGGGACAGGGGAGAGTACGAGCAGTACTTC
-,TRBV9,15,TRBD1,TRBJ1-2,CASSVGQGRSYGYTF,TGTGCCAGCAGCGTCGGACAGGGGAGGAGCTATGGCTACACCTTC
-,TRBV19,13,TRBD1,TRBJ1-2,CASRDRVKGGYTF,TGTGCCAGCCGGGACAGGGTTAAAGGAGGCTACACCTTC
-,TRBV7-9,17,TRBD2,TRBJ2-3,CATGGLAGGVGTDTQYF,TGTGCCACCGGGGGCCTAGCGGGAGGAGTAGGCACAGATACGCAGTATTTT
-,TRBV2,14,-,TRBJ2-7,CASKQGSPVNEQYF,TGTGCCAGCAAGCAGGGTTCCCCGGTAAACGAGCAGTACTTC
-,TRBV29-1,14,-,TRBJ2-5,CSVETGSLQETQYF,TGCAGCGTGGAGACCGGGAGTCTTCAAGAGACCCAGTACTTC
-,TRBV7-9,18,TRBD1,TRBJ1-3,CASSPPRDRGLSGNTIYF,TGTGCCAGCAGCCCCCCCAGGGACAGGGGACTCTCTGGAAACACCATATATTTT
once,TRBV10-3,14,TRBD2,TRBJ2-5,CAITPGGAGETQYF,TGTGCCATCACCCCCGGGGGGGCCGGTGAGACCCAGTACTTC
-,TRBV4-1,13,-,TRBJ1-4,CASSKTGFEKLFF,TGCGCCAGCAGCAAAACAGGGTTTGAAAAACTGTTTTTT
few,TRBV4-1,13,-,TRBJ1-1,CASTPRVNTEAFF,TGCGCCAGCACCCCGAGGGTGAACACTGAAGCTTTCTTT
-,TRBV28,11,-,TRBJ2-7,CASSSGSEQYF,TGTGCCAGCAGTTCGGGATCCGAGCAGTACTTC
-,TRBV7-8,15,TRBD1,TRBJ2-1,CASSSGTGVYNEQFF,TGTGCCAGCAGTTCAGGGACAGGGGTCTACAATGAGCAGTTCTTC
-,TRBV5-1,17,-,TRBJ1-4,CASSLGDRLGLGEKLFF,TGCGCCAGCAGCTTGGGGGATCGTTTGGGGCTGGGGGAAAAACTGTTTTTT
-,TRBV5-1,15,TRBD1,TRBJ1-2,CASSSEGQSYYGYTF,TGCGCCAGCAGCTCTGAGGGACAGTCATATTATGGCTACACCTTC
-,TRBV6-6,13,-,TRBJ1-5,CASRLGGNQPQHF,TGTGCCAGCAGGCTGGGAGGCAATCAGCCCCAGCATTTT
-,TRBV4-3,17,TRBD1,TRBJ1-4,CASSQDLGGTGSEKLFF,TGCGCCAGCAGCCAAGATCTAGGAGGGACAGGGAGTGAAAAACTGTTTTTT
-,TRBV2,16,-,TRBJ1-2,CASRRQISLEDYGYTF,TGTGCCAGCAGGCGCCAAATCTCCCTCGAGGACTATGGCTACACCTTC
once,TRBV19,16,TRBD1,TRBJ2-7,CASSTDGQVYFYEQYF,TGTGCCAGTAGTACTGACGGACAGGTCTATTTCTACGAGCAGTACTTC
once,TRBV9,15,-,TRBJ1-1,CASTPPGTMNTEAFF,TGTGCCAGCACCCCACCCGGGACAATGAACACTGAAGCTTTCTTT
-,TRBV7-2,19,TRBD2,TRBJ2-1,CASSPSQWRTTSGYNEQFF,TGTGCCAGCAGCCCTAGTCAGTGGAGAACGACTAGCGGGTACAATGAGCAGTTCTTC
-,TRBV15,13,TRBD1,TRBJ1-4,CATSRDKSDRLFF,TGTGCCACCAGCAGAGATAAATCGGACAGGCTGTTTTTT
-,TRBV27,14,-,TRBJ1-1,CASSTTDGNTEAFF,TGTGCCAGCAGCACAACGGACGGTAACACTGAAGCTTTCTTT
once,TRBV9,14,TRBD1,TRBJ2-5,CASSVGQGGRETHF,TGTGCCAGCAGCGTTGGACAGGGCGGACGGGAGACGCACTTC